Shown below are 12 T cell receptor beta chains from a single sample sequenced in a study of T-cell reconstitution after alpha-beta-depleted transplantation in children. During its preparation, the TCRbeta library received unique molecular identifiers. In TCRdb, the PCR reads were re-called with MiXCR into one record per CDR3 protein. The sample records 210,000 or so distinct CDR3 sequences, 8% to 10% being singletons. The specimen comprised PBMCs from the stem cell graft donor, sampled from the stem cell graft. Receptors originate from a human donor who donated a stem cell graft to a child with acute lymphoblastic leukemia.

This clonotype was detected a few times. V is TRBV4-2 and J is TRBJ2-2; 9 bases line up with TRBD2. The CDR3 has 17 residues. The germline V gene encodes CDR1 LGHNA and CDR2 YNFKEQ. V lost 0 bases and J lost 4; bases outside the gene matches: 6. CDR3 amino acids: CASSQDLGSGGTGELFF. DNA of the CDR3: TGTGCCAGCAGCCAAGATCTTGGTAGCGGGGGCACCGGGGAGCTGTTTTTT.

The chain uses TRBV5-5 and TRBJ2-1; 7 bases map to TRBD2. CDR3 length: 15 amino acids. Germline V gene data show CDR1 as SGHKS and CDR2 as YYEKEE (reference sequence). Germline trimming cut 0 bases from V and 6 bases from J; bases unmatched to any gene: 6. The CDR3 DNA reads TGTGCCAGCAGCTTGGACGGGGGGTGGGTCAATGAGCAGTTCTTC. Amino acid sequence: CASSLDGGWVNEQFF.

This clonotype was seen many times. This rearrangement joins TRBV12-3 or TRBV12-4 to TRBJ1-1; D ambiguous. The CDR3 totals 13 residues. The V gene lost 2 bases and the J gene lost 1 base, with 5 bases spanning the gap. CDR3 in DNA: TGTGCCAGCAGTTTATCCAGGAACACTGAAGCTTTCTTT. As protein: CASSLSRNTEAFF.

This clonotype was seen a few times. The DNA of the CDR3 is TGTGCCAGCAGTTTTTCCGGGGTTAAAGAGCAGTACTTC. The encoded protein is CASSFSGVKEQYF. The chain is built from TRBV12-3 or TRBV12-4 and TRBJ2-7, with D tentatively TRBD2 (5 bases). There are 13 residues in the CDR3. Trimming removed 3 bases from V and 7 bases from J, with 13 bases in between.

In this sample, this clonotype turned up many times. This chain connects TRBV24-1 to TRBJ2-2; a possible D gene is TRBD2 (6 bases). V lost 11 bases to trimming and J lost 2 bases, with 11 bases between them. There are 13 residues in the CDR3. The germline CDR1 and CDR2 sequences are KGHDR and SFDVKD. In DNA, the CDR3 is TGTGCCATCTCGGGACTCAACACCGGGGAGCTGTTTTTT. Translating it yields CAISGLNTGELFF.

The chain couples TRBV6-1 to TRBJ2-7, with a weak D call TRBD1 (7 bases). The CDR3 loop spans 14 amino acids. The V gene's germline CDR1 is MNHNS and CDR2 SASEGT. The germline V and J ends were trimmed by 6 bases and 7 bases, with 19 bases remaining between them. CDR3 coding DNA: TGTGCCAGCAGCCCCCCTCAGGGGGGCTCAGAGCAGTACTTC. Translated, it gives CASSPPQGGSEQYF.

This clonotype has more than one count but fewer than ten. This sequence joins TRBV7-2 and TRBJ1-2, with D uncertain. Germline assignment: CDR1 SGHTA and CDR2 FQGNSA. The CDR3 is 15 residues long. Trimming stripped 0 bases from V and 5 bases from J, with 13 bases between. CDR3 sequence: CASSLAEGGLYGYTF. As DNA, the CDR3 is TGTGCCAGCAGCTTAGCGGAGGGTGGACTTTATGGCTACACCTTC.

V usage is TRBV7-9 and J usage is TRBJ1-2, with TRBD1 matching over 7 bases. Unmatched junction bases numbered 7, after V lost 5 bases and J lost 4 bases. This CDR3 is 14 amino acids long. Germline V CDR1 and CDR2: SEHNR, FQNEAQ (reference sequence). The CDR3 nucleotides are TGTGCCAGCAGCCAGGGGGTGGGGGGCTATGGCTACACCTTC. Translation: CASSQGVGGYGYTF.

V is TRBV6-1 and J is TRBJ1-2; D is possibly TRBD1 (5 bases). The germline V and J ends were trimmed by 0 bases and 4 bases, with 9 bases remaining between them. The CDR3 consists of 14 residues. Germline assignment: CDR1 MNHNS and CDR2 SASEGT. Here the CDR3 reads CASSEASGPYGYTF. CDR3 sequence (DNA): TGTGCCAGCAGTGAAGCTTCAGGGCCCTATGGCTACACCTTC.

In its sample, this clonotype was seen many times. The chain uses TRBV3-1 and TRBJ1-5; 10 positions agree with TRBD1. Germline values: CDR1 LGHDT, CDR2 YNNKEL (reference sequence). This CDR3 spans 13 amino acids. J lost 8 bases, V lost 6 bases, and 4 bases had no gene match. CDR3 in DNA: TGTGCCAGCAGTCGGGACAGGGGAAAGCCCCAGCATTTT. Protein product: CASSRDRGKPQHF.

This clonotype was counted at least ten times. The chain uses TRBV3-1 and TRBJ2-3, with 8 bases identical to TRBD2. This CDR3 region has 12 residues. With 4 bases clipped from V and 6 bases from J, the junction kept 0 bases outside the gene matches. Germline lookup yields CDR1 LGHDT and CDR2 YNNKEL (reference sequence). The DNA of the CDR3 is TGTGCCAGCAGCCCGGGAGGGGATACGCAGTATTTT. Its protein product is CASSPGGDTQYF.

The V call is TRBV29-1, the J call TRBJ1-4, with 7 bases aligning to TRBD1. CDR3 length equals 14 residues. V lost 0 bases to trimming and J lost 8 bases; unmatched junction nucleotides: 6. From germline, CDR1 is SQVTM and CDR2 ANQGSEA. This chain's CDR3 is CSVEDQGGREKLFF. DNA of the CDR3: TGCAGCGTTGAAGATCAGGGGGGCCGAGAAAAACTGTTTTTT.